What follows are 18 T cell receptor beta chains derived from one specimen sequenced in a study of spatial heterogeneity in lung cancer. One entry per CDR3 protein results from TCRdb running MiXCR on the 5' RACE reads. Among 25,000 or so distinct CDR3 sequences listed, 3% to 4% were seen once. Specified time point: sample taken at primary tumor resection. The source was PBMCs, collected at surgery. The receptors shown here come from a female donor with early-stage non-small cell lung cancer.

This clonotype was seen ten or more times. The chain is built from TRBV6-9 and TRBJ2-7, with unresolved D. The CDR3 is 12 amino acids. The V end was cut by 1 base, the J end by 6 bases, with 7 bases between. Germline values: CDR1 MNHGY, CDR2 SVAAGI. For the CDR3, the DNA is TGTGCCAGCAGTTATTTCCGTGTCGAGCAGTACTTC. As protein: CASSYFRVEQYF.

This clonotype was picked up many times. CDR3 sequence: CSASAGGLDEQFF. CDR3 DNA sequence: TGCAGTGCATCAGCGGGAGGGCTTGATGAGCAGTTCTTC. The V gene is TRBV20-1, the J gene TRBJ2-1, with 10 bases lining up with TRBD2. CDR3 size: 13 residues. Germline CDR1 DFQATT, CDR2 SNEGSKA (reference sequence). The V segment lost 6 bases and the J segment 8 bases; nucleotides outside the gene matches: 7.

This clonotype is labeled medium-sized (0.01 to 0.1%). The CDR3 DNA reads as TGCAGCGTTGATGAAGACAATCAAATGAACACTGAAGCTTTCTTT. Residues: CSVDEDNQMNTEAFF. The chain recombines TRBV29-1 with TRBJ1-1; D is unclear. V was pared by 3 bases and J by 0 bases, with 14 bases between. The CDR3 extends over 15 amino acids. Germline V CDR1 and CDR2: SQVTM, ANQGSEA.

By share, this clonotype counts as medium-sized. The CDR3 sequence: CASSQPTSGRDNEQFF. CDR3 bases: TGCGCCAGCAGCCAACCTACTAGCGGGAGGGACAATGAGCAGTTCTTC. This chain uses TRBV4-1 with TRBJ2-1; TRBD2 matches 13 bases. CDR1 is MGHRA, CDR2 YSYEKL, per germline. The CDR3 sequence is 16 residues long. The V and J ends lost 2 bases and 5 bases, in that order; junction bases with no gene match: 3.

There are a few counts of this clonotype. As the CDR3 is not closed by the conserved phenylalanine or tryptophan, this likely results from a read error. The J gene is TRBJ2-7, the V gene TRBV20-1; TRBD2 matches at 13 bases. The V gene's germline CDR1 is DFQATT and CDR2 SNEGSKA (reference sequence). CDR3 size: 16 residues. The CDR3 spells CTARRGGLAGPYEQYL. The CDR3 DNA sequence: TGCACCGCTAGAAGGGGGGGACTAGCGGGACCCTACGAGCAGTACCTC.

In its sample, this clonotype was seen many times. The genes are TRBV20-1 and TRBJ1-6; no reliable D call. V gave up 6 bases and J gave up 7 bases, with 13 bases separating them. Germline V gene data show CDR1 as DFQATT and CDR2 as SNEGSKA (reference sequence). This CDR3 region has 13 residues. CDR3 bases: TGCAGTGCCCCCTTAGGGTCCAATTCACCCCTCCACTTT. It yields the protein CSAPLGSNSPLHF.

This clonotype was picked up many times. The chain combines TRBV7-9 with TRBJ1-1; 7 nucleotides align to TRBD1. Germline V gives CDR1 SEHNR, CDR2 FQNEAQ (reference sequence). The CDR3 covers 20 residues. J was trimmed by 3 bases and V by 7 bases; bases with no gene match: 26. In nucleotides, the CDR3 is TGTGCCAGCACCTCTCTCAAGACGAATCAATGGGGACAGAATTACACTGAAGCTTTCTTT. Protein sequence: CASTSLKTNQWGQNYTEAFF.

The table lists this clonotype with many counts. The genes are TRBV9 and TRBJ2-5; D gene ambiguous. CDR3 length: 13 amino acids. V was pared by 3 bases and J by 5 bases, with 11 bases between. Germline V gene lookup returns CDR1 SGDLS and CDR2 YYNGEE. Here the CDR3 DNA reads TGTGCCAGCAGCGGCAGTCCTGACGAGACCCAGTACTTC. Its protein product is CASSGSPDETQYF.

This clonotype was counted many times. CDR3 amino acids: CASLGAGGRKDTQYF. The CDR3 DNA reads as TGTGCCAGCTTGGGGGCCGGAGGGCGGAAAGATACGCAGTATTTT. This chain links TRBV5-6 with TRBJ2-3; the D gene could be TRBD1 or TRBD2 (6 bases each). Germline values: CDR1 SGHDT, CDR2 YYEEEE. The CDR3 has 15 residues. V was pared by 7 bases and J by 5 bases, with 20 bases between.

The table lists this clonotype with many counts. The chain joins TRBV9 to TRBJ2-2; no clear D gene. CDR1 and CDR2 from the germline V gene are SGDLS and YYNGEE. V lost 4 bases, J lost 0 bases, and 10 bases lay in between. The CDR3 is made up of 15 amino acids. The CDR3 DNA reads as TGTGCCAGCAGCCCCTCCGCGTCGAACACCGGGGAGCTGTTTTTT. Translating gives CASSPSASNTGELFF.

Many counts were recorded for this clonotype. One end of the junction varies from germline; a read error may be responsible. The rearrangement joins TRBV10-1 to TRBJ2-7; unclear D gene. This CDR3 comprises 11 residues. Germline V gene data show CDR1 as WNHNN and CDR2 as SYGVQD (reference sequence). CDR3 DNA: TGCGCCAGCAGTGACTCCGACGAGCAGTACTTC. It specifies CASSDSDEQYF.

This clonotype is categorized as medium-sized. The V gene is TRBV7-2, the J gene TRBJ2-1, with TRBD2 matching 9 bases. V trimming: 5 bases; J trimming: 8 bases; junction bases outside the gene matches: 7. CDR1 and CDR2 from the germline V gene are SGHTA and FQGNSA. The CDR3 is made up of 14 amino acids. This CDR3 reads CASSRGTSLDEQFF. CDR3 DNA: TGTGCCAGCAGCCGCGGGACTAGCTTGGATGAGCAGTTCTTC.

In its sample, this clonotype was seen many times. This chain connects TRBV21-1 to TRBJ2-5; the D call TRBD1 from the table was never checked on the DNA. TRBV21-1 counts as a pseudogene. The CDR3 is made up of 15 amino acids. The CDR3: CASSKVREYQETQYF. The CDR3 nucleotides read TGTGCCAGCAGCAAAGTCAGGGAATACCAAGAGACCCAGTACTTC.

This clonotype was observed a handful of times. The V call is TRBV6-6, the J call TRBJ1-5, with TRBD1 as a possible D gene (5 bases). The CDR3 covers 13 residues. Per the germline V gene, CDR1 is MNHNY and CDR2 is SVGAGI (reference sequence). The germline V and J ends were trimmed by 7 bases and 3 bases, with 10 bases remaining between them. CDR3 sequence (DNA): TGTGCCAGCACCTCGACAGTCAATCAGCCCCAGCATTTT. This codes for CASTSTVNQPQHF.

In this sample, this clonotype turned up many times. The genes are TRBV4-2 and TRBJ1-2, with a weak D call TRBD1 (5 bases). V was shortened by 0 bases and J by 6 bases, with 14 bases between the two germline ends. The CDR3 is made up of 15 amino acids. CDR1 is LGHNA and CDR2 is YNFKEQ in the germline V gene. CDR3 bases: TGTGCCAGCAGCCAAGATCGACAGAGAAGAAATGGCTACACCTTC. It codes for CASSQDRQRRNGYTF.

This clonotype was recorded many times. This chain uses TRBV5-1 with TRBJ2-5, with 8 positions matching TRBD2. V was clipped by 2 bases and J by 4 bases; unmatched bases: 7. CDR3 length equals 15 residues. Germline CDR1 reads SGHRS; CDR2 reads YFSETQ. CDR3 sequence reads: CASSFSTSGSETQYF. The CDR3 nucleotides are TGCGCCAGCAGCTTTTCCACTAGCGGATCAGAGACCCAGTACTTC.

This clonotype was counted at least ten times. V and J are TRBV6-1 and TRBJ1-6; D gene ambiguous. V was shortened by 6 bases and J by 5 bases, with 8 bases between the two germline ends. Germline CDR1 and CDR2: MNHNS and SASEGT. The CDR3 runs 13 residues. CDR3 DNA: TGTGCCAGCAGGGACGGAAATAATTCACCCCTCCACTTT. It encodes CASRDGNNSPLHF.

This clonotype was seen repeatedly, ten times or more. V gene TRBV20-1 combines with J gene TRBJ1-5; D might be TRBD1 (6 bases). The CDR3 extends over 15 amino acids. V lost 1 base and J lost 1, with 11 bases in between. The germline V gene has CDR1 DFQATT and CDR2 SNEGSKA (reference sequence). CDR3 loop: CSARGGAGSNQPQHF. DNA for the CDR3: TGCAGTGCTAGAGGGGGGGCCGGGAGCAATCAGCCCCAGCATTTT.